These 3 T cell receptor beta chains came from one sample sequenced in a study of shared T cell receptors in the human thymus. Sequencing used immunoSEQ multiplex PCR; TCRdb keeps in-frame clones, though not all of them. The table lists fewer than 700,000 clones, over 75% of them singletons, with 0.0095% to 0.013% in the top ten. These sequences were also reported in another study, on human thymus T cells.

Sequencing input: thymocytes. The origin of the receptors is a boy under two years old with a congenital heart defect.

This clone was detected only once. The rearrangement joins TRBV4-3 to TRBJ1-2; D is unresolved. CDR1 and CDR2 from the germline V gene are LGHNA and YSLEER. Trimming removed 2 bases at V and 7 bases at J, with 8 bases between. This CDR3 has 12 amino acids. In nucleotides, the CDR3 is TGCGCCAGCAGCCAACCCGGGGTTGGCTACACCTTC. The encoded protein is CASSQPGVGYTF.

The V and J genes are TRBV4-2 and TRBJ2-5, with a weak D call TRBD1 (5 bases). Trimming took 3 bases from V and 5 from J, leaving 22 bases between them. CDR3 length: 17 residues. The germline CDR1 and CDR2 sequences are LGHNA and YNFKEQ. CDR3 DNA sequence: TGTGCCAGCAGCCATTTGGGCCGAGACGGGCAGGGTGAGACCCAGTACTTC. Translation gives CASSHLGRDGQGETQYF.

The gene calls are TRBV29-1 and TRBJ1-1, with 8 bases identical to TRBD1. Per the germline V gene, CDR1 is SQVTM and CDR2 is ANQGSEA. The CDR3 runs 18 residues. V shed 0 bases, J shed 0 bases, and the junction held 12 bases outside the gene matches. The CDR3 DNA follows: TGCAGCGTTGAAGATCCGACGACAGGGGTTTACATGAACACTGAAGCTTTCTTT. Its protein product is CSVEDPTTGVYMNTEAFF.